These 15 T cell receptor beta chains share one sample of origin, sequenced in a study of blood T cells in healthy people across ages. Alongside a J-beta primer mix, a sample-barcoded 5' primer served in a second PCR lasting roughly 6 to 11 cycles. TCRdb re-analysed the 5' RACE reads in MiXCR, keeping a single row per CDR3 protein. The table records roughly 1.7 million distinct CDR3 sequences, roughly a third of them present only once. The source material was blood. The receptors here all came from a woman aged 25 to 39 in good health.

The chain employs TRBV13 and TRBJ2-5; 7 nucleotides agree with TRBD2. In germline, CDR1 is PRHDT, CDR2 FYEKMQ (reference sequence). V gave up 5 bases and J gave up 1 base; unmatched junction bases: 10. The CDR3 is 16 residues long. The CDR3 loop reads CASSPRLAGVQETQYF. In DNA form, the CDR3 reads TGTGCCAGCAGCCCACGCTTAGCGGGTGTCCAAGAGACCCAGTACTTC.

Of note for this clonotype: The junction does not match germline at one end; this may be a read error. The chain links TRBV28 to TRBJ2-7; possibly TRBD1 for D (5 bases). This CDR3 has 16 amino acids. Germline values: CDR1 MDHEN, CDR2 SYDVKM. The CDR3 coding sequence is TGTGCCTGCAGTTTGGCCGGAAGGGGCCTCTCCTACGAGCAGTACTTC. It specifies CACSLAGRGLSYEQYF.

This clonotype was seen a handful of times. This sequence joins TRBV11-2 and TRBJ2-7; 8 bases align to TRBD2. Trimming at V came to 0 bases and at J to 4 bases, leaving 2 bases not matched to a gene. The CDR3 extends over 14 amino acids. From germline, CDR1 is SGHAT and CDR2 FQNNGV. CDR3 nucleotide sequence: TGTGCCAGCAGCTTAGACGGGAGGGCTTACGAGCAGTACTTC. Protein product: CASSLDGRAYEQYF.

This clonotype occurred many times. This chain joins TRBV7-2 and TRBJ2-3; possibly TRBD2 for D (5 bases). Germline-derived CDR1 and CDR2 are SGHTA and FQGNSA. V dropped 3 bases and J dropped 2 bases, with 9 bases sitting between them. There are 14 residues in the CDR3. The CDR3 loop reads CASSFQAVTDTQYF. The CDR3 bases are TGTGCCAGCAGCTTTCAAGCGGTCACAGATACGCAGTATTTT.

CDR3: CASNPGTGTFVRNQPQHF. Written as DNA, the CDR3 is TGTGCCAGCAATCCCGGGACAGGGACCTTTGTGCGCAATCAGCCCCAGCATTTT. The chain employs TRBV6-4 and TRBJ1-5; 9 nucleotides align to TRBD1. From germline, CDR1 is MRHNA and CDR2 SNTAGT. The CDR3 length is 18 residues. V trimming: 7 bases; J trimming: 2 bases; junction bases outside the gene matches: 15.

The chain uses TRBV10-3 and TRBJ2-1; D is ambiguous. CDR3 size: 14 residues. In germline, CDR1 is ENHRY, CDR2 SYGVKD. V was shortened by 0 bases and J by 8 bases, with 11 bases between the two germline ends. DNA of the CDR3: TGTGCCATCAGTGAGTCGAACTCTCGTCATGAGCAGTTCTTC. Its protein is CAISESNSRHEQFF.

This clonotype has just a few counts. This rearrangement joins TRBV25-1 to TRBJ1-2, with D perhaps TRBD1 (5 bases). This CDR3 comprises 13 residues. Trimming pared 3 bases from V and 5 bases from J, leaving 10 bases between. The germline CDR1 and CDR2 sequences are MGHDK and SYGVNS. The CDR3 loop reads CASSDPSGYGYTF. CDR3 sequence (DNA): TGTGCCAGCAGTGATCCCTCAGGGTATGGCTACACCTTC.

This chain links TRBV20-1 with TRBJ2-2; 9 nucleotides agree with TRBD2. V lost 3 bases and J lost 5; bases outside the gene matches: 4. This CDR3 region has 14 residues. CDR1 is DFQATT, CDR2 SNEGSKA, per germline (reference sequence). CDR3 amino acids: CSARERGDTGELFF. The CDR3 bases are TGCAGTGCTAGGGAGCGGGGGGATACCGGGGAGCTGTTTTTT.

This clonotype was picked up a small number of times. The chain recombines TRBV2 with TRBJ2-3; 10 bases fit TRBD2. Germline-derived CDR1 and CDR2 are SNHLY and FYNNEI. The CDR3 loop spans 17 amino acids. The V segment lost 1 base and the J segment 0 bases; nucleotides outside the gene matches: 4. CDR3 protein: CASSEGTSGTSTDTQYF. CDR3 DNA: TGTGCCAGCAGTGAAGGCACTAGCGGGACTAGCACAGATACGCAGTATTTT.

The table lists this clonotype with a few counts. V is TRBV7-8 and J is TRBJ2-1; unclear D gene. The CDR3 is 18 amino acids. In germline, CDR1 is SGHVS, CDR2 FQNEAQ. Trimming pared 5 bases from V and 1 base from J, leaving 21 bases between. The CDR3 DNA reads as TGTGCCAGCAGCCCCCGGGCCATGACGGGTCCGTCCTACAATGAGCAGTTCTTC. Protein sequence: CASSPRAMTGPSYNEQFF.

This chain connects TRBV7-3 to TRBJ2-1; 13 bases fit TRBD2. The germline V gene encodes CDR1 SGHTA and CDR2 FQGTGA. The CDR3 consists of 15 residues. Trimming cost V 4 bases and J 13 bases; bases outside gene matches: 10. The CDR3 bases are TGTGCCAGCAGCTCGGGGACTAGCGGGACAGTACTTCAGTTCTTC. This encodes CASSSGTSGTVLQFF.

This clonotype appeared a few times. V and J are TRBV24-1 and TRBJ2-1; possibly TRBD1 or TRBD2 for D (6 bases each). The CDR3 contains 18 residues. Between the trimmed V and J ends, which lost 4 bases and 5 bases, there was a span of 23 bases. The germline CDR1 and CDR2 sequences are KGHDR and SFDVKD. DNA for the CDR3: TGTGCCACCAGTGAATACCCTCCAGGTCGGGGGCGGAACAATGAGCAGTTCTTC. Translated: CATSEYPPGRGRNNEQFF.

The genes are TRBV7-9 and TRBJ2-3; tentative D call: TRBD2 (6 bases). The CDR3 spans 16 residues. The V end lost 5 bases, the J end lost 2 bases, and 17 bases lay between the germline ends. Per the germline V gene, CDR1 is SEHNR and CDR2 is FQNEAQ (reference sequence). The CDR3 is CASSLRDFLPTDTQYF. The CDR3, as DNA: TGTGCCAGCAGCCTCCGGGACTTCCTCCCCACAGATACGCAGTATTTT.

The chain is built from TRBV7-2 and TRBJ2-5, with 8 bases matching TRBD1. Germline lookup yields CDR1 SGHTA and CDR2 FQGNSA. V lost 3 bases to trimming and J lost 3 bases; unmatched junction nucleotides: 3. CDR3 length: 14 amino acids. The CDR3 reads CASSFAGGKETQYF. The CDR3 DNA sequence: TGTGCCAGCAGCTTCGCAGGGGGCAAAGAGACCCAGTACTTC.

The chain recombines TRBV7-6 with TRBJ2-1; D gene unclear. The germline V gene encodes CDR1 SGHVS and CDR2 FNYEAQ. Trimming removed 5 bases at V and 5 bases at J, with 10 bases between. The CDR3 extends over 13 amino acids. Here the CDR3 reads CASSPRVNNEQFF. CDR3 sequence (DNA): TGTGCCAGCAGCCCCAGAGTCAACAATGAGCAGTTCTTC.